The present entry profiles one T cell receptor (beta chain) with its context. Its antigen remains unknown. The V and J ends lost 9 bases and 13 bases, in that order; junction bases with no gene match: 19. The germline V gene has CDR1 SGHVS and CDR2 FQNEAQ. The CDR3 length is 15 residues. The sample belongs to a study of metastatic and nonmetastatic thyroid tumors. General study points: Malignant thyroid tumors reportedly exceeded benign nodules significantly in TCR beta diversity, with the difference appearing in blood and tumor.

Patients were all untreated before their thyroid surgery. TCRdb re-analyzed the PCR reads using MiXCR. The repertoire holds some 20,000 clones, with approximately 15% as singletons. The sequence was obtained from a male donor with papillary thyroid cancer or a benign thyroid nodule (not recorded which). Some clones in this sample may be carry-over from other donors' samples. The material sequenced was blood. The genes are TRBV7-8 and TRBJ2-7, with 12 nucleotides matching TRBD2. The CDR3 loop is CASNPSGRGSYGQYF. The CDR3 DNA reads TGTGCCAGTAACCCTAGCGGGAGGGGTTCCTACGGGCAATACTTC.